This entry is about one TCR beta chain. No antigen is known for it. No DNA is given; TCRdb re-called the 5' RACE reads and lists each CDR3 protein once. Its table records over 150,000 distinct CDR3 sequences. Germline CDR1 and CDR2: SGHAT and FQNNGV. The CDR3 runs to 14 residues. This entry comes from a study of T cells expressing NK-cell markers. Study background: The study sequenced eight donors, seven HCMV-seropositive and one seronegative.

Study-level findings and limits: About 6 donors had dominant NKG2C+ clonotypes that comprised about 1.0-7.5% of their CD8+ T cells.

The specimen sequenced was blood T cells: a sorted CD56 or NKG2C T cell subset, CD4+ or CD8+ T cells, or bulk PBMC T cells (not recorded which). This sequence joins TRBV11-2 and TRBJ2-5; the TRBD1 assignment by TCRdb is unverifiable without DNA. This sequence was found in a man aged 18-75 years in good health. The CDR3 here is CASSLGYGGETQYF.